This T cell receptor beta chain was recorded in a study of blood T cell repertoires in COVID-19. The overall study: Italy, Spain and the United States were the sources of the convalescent and acute COVID-19 samples. The analysed material was cDNA or gDNA that came from T cells, B-cell-depleted T cells, or PBMCs.

In the original processing: Amplification of reference gene primers provided the estimated nucleated cell counts. Clones were sequenced by immunoSEQ multiplex PCR, and TCRdb holds only the in-frame ones, with some missing. The DNA was the basis for D and trimming; V, J and clone size are from that table. Among approximately 250,000 clones listed, about 85% were seen once. There are 15 residues in the CDR3. Per the germline V gene, CDR1 is SGHKS and CDR2 is YYEKEE (reference sequence). V gave up 5 bases and J gave up 4 bases; unmatched junction bases: 8. The chain carries TRBV5-5 and TRBJ1-2, with 10 bases aligning to TRBD1. The TCR sequence derives from a woman aged 55-69 years with active or convalescent COVID-19. What was sequenced was peripheral blood. CDR3 sequence (DNA): TGTGCCAGCAGTTTCCCGGGACAGGGGATCTATGGCTACACCTTC. As protein: CASSFPGQGIYGYTF.